Each of the 21 T cell receptor beta chains below was sequenced from the same sample in a study of shared clonotypes between healthy human individuals. Clones were sequenced by immunoSEQ multiplex PCR, and TCRdb holds only the in-frame ones, with some missing. The table includes roughly 640,000 clones, 74% detected once. The sample comprised memory CD4+ T cells sorted from blood. Subset reported: CD45RA-negative fraction. All receptors come from a woman younger than 45 in good health.

A word on this clone: This specimen includes other DNA sequences encoding the same CDR3. V usage is TRBV28 and J usage is TRBJ2-5; unclear D gene. V lost 2 bases and J 3 bases, leaving 1 base between the germline ends. The CDR3 totals 11 residues. Germline CDR1 and CDR2: MDHEN and SYDVKM. The CDR3 coding sequence is TGTGCCAGCAGTTTAGAAGAGACCCAGTACTTC. It is translated as CASSLEETQYF. Variable domain in full (rest from reference TRBV28 and TRBJ2-5): DVKVTQSSRYLVKRTGEKVFLECVQDMDHENMFWYRQDPGLGLRLIYFSYDVKMKEKGDIPEGYSVSREKKERFSLILESASTNQTSMYLCASSLEETQYFGPGTRLLVL.

For this clone: This likely reflects a read error, since a far larger clone is one base away. This chain uses TRBV7-3 with TRBJ2-2; 10 positions match TRBD1. CDR3 size: 14 residues. The J segment lost 3 bases and the V segment lost 6 bases, leaving 1 base of the junction unmatched. Per the germline V gene, CDR1 is SGHTA and CDR2 is FQGTGA. CDR3 sequence: CASRGTGDTGELFF. CDR3 coding DNA: TGTGCCAGCAGGGGGACAGGGGACACCGGGGAGCTGTTTTTT.

This clone has just a few counts. The rearrangement links TRBV13 to TRBJ1-5, with D maybe TRBD1 (6 bases). The CDR3 covers 14 residues. The V end was cut by 5 bases, the J end by 3 bases, with 11 bases between. Germline loops: CDR1 PRHDT, CDR2 FYEKMQ (reference sequence). The CDR3 DNA sequence: TGTGCCAGCAGCCACCGGGACAACAATCAGCCCCAGCATTTT. This sequence encodes CASSHRDNNQPQHF.

The chain recombines TRBV28 with TRBJ2-7; no definite D call. CDR1 is MDHEN and CDR2 is SYDVKM in the germline V gene. This CDR3 region has 12 residues. V was shortened by 3 bases and J by 9 bases, with 12 bases between the two germline ends. The CDR3 coding sequence is TGTGCCAGCAGTTTTTACACCTTGGGGCAGTACTTC. It yields the protein CASSFYTLGQYF.

The rearrangement uses TRBV10-3 and TRBJ2-1; TRBD2 agrees at 16 bases. The trim removed 4 bases at V and 7 bases at J, leaving 22 bases unmatched. Germline CDR1 reads ENHRY; CDR2 reads SYGVKD. The CDR3 runs 22 residues. CDR3 DNA sequence: TGTGCCATCAGTGGCCACGCCGGGACTAGCGGGAGGGCCTCCTACTTAGGAAATGAGCAGTTCTTC. It translates to CAISGHAGTSGRASYLGNEQFF.

The chain recombines TRBV6-1 with TRBJ2-7; TRBD1 might be the D (6 bases). Germline V gene data show CDR1 as MNHNS and CDR2 as SASEGT. V lost 3 bases and J 4 bases, leaving 13 bases between the germline ends. The CDR3 is made up of 14 amino acids. In DNA, the CDR3 is TGTGCCAGCAGTGAGGGTACAGGGCGATACGAGCAGTACTTC. This encodes CASSEGTGRYEQYF.

The V and J genes are TRBV28 and TRBJ1-2; possible D gene TRBD1, 6 bases. V was pared by 2 bases and J by 10 bases, with 11 bases between. The CDR3 has 12 residues. Germline V gives CDR1 MDHEN, CDR2 SYDVKM. This chain's CDR3 is CASSLRDTDYTF. The DNA of the CDR3 is TGTGCCAGCAGTTTAAGGGACACAGACTACACCTTC.

This clone was seen a handful of times. The J gene is TRBJ2-5, the V gene TRBV5-1, with D perhaps matching TRBD2 (5 bases). Looked up from germline, CDR1 is SGHRS and CDR2 is YFSETQ. This CDR3 comprises 14 residues. Trimming cost V 4 bases and J 4 bases, with 14 bases left between them. CDR3 nucleotide sequence: TGCGCCAGCAGCCCCGGAGGCCTAACAGAGACCCAGTACTTC. This codes for CASSPGGLTETQYF.

The chain employs TRBV5-1 and TRBJ2-2; 7 nucleotides align to TRBD2. Germline V gene lookup returns CDR1 SGHRS and CDR2 YFSETQ. Trimming took 6 bases from V and 2 from J; bases not matched to a gene: 19. The CDR3 has 19 residues. The CDR3 sequence is CASTPGGYGLAVNTGELFF. The DNA for the CDR3 is TGCGCCAGCACCCCCGGTGGGTATGGGCTAGCGGTAAACACCGGGGAGCTGTTTTTT.

The chain employs TRBV30 and TRBJ1-6; the D is unclear. CDR3 size: 12 residues. Trimming removed 3 bases at V and 8 bases at J, with 8 bases between. Germline CDR1 GTSNPN, CDR2 SVGIG (reference sequence). The CDR3 loop reads CAWSLGYSPLHF. For the CDR3, the DNA is TGTGCCTGGAGCCTAGGGTATTCACCCCTCCACTTT.

V and J are TRBV5-1 and TRBJ2-1; TRBD2 matches 10 bases. From germline, CDR1 is SGHRS and CDR2 YFSETQ. Trimming removed 4 bases from V and 5 bases from J; junction bases left unmatched: 9. The CDR3 loop spans 16 amino acids. CDR3 sequence (DNA): TGCGCCAGCAGCAGGCCCGGGACTAGCGAAAACAATGAGCAGTTCTTC. Its protein product is CASSRPGTSENNEQFF.

The chain recombines TRBV18 with TRBJ2-2; 7 bases agree with TRBD1. CDR1 and CDR2 (germline): KGHSH, LQKENI. V shed 3 bases, J shed 0 bases, and the junction held 7 bases outside the gene matches. This CDR3 region has 17 residues. The CDR3 reads CASSPLGGQANTGELFF. As DNA, the CDR3 is TGTGCCAGCTCACCCCTAGGTGGACAGGCGAACACCGGGGAGCTGTTTTTT.

V usage is TRBV1 and J usage is TRBJ2-3. TRBV1 constitutes a pseudogene. This CDR3 is built from 9 residues. CDR3 sequence (DNA): TGCACCATCACAGATACGCAGTATTTT. As protein: CTITDTQYF.

A single count supports this clone. V is TRBV27 and J is TRBJ2-7; D is uncertain. Germline-derived CDR1 and CDR2 are MNHEY and SMNVEV (reference sequence). Trimming took off 5 bases at V and 0 bases at J, with 14 bases between the two ends. CDR3 length equals 15 residues. CDR3 region: CASSKDPSSSYEQYF. The DNA of the CDR3 is TGTGCCAGCAGTAAAGATCCCTCCAGCTCCTACGAGCAGTACTTC.

This chain links TRBV5-8 with TRBJ1-3; no reliable D call. This CDR3 is built from 15 residues. CDR1 SGHTS and CDR2 YDEGEE come from the germline V gene. Between the trimmed V and J ends, which lost 5 bases and 4 bases, there was a span of 16 bases. DNA of the CDR3: TGTGCCAGCAGAATAAGAGTTTCCTGGGGAAACACCATATATTTT. Translating gives CASRIRVSWGNTIYF. Full variable domain (outside the CDR3, taken from reference TRBV5-8 and TRBJ1-3): EAGVTQSPTHLIKTRGQQATLRCSPISGHTSVYWYQQALGLGLQFLLWYDEGEERNRGNFPPRFSGRQFPNYSSELNVNALELEDSALYLCASRIRVSWGNTIYFGEGSWLTVV.

This clone was observed a few times. This rearrangement joins TRBV6-1 to TRBJ2-5; D ambiguous. V shed 6 bases and J shed 4 bases, with 6 bases lying between them. The CDR3 length is 11 residues. Germline-derived CDR1 and CDR2 are MNHNS and SASEGT. The CDR3 DNA reads as TGTGCCAGCAGCTCCCGAGAGACCCAGTACTTC. Its translation is CASSSRETQYF.

This clone was counted many times. The V and J genes are TRBV10-1 and TRBJ2-1; 15 positions match TRBD2. Per germline, CDR1 WNHNN and CDR2 SYGVQD (reference sequence). The CDR3 runs 17 residues. Trimming took 6 bases from V and 0 from J; bases not matched to a gene: 3. The CDR3 spells CASRGLAGGISYNEQFF. Written as DNA, the CDR3 is TGCGCCAGCAGGGGACTAGCGGGAGGAATCTCCTACAATGAGCAGTTCTTC.

CDR3 nucleotides: TGTGCCAGCAGCTTAGCCCTAGCGGGCGAGACCCAGTACTTC. Protein product: CASSLALAGETQYF. The genes are TRBV11-1 and TRBJ2-5; 8 nucleotides align to TRBD2. Germline CDR1 reads SGHAT; CDR2 reads FQDESV (reference sequence). The junction had 2 bases not matched to a gene; V was cut back by 0 bases and J by 5 bases. This CDR3 is built from 14 residues.

The chain carries TRBV5-6 and TRBJ2-5; 10 nucleotides match TRBD2. Per germline, CDR1 SGHDT and CDR2 YYEEEE. This CDR3 is built from 15 residues. V lost 4 bases and J lost 1; bases outside the gene matches: 4. The CDR3: CASSRGLAAQETQYF. CDR3 nucleotide sequence: TGTGCCAGCAGCAGAGGACTAGCGGCCCAAGAGACCCAGTACTTC.

This chain joins TRBV5-1 and TRBJ2-3, with a tentative D call TRBD1 (6 bases). There are 17 residues in the CDR3. Germline V gene sequence: CDR1 SGHRS, CDR2 YFSETQ. Trimming stripped 0 bases from V and 0 bases from J, with 14 bases between. The DNA of the CDR3 is TGCGCCAGCAGCTTGGGCTTACAGGGCGGAAGCACAGATACGCAGTATTTT. Amino acids: CASSLGLQGGSTDTQYF.

The chain is built from TRBV30 and TRBJ1-1; the D gene is possibly TRBD1 (6 bases). Germline lookup yields CDR1 GTSNPN and CDR2 SVGIG (reference sequence). Trimming removed 2 bases at V and 2 bases at J, with 12 bases between. The CDR3 is 14 residues long. CDR3 in amino acids: CAWSFGGLNTEAFF. The CDR3 DNA follows: TGTGCCTGGAGTTTCGGGGGGCTAAACACTGAAGCTTTCTTT.